This T cell receptor beta chain came from a study of T cells in Graves' hyperthyroidism and ophthalmopathy. Study background: Sampling of peripheral blood happened at initial diagnosis, prior to any treatment.

Losses at the gene ends were 8 bases for V and 3 bases for J; bases not matched to a gene: 2. Germline loops: CDR1 MNHNS, CDR2 SASEGT. CDR3 size: 13 residues. Isolation of PBMCs was performed on 8.5 to 10 ml fresh peripheral blood. This clonotype came up many times. TCR beta CDR3 region amplification was performed from RNA transcripts. In the first-round RT-PCR of the TCR CDR3, the HTBI primer set was used. One entry per CDR3 protein results from TCRdb running MiXCR on the multiplex PCR reads. The table has roughly 250,000 distinct CDR3 sequences, approximately 14% seen once; the top ten hold 10% to 15%.

This receptor was obtained from a woman between 40 and 50 years old with Graves' hyperthyroidism that later progressed to Graves' ophthalmopathy. The chain has TRBV6-1 and TRBJ2-5; TRBD2 matches 11 bases. Sequenced material: blood. CDR3 bases: TGTGCCAGCGTAGCGGGAGGGGAAGAGACCCAGTACTTC. This encodes CASVAGGEETQYF.